The present TCR beta chain was sequenced within a study of OX40 agonist ivuxolimab in advanced cancers. The repertoire was sequenced with immunoSEQ multiplex PCR; TCRdb's copy has only in-frame clones and lacks some. The sample yields 40,000 or so clones, 65% to 85% seen once. Study-wide results and limits: More expanded clones were seen, on average, in CD8+ T cells than in CD4+.

Comment on this clone: Its antigen is still unknown.

Trimming removed 4 bases from V and 2 bases from J; junction bases left unmatched: 5. The germline gives CDR1 MGHRA, CDR2 YSYEKL. The CDR3 sequence is 15 residues long. This sequence joins TRBV4-1 and TRBJ2-7, with 10 bases matching TRBD1. The sample in question was CD4+ or CD8+ T cells sorted from blood, obtained in a trial of the OX40 agonist ivuxolimab. This TCR derives from an adult with an advanced solid tumor such as melanoma, head and neck, liver or kidney cancer. The CDR3 coding sequence is TGCGCCAGCAGCCGCCCGGGACAGGGGCCCTACGAGCAGTACTTC. Residues: CASSRPGQGPYEQYF.